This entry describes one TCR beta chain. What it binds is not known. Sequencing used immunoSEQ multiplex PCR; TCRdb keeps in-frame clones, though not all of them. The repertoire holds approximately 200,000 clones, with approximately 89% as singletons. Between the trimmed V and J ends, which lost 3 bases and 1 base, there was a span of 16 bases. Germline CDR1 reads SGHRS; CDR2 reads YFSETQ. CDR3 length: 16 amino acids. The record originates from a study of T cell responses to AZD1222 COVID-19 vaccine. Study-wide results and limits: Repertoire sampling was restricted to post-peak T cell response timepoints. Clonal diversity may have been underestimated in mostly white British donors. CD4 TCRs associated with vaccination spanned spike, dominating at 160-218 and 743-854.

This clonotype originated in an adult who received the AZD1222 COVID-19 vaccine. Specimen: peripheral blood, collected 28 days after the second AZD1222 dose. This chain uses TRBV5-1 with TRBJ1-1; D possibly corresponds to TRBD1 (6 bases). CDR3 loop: CASSSQIQQGNTEAFF. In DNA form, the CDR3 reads TGCGCCAGCAGCTCCCAAATTCAACAGGGGAACACTGAAGCTTTCTTT. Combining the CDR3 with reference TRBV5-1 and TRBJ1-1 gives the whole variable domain KAGVTQTPRYLIKTRGQQVTLSCSPISGHRSVSWYQQTPGQGLQFLFEYFSETQRNKGNFPGRFSGRQFSNSRSEMNVSTLELGDSALYLCASSSQIQQGNTEAFFGQGTRLTVV.